The clone carrying this T cell receptor beta chain was observed a few times. No antigen is known for it. A 5'RACE template-switching step, the method used to make TCR cDNA, added a universal primer site and UMIs. TCRdb independently ran MiXCR on the 5' RACE reads; one entry per CDR3 protein. The data hold 620,000 or so distinct CDR3 sequences, with 10% to 15% observed a single time. V gave up 10 bases and J gave up 10 bases, with 19 bases separating them. The V gene's germline CDR1 is MNHEY and CDR2 SVGEGT. CDR3 size: 12 residues. This specimen belongs to a study of T cells after yellow fever vaccination. The study, taken as a whole, reports: Across the CD4 and CD8 compartments, a small share of clonotypes was present in both.

Source: PBMCs, taken on the day of the yellow fever booster vaccination. The origin of this receptor is a man aged 25 to 45 who received the YFV17D yellow fever vaccine. The chain has TRBV6-2 or TRBV6-3 and TRBJ1-1; D is uncertain. The CDR3 protein is CAIYDPSEVAFF. DNA for the CDR3: TGTGCCATCTACGACCCGTCGGAGGTAGCTTTCTTT.